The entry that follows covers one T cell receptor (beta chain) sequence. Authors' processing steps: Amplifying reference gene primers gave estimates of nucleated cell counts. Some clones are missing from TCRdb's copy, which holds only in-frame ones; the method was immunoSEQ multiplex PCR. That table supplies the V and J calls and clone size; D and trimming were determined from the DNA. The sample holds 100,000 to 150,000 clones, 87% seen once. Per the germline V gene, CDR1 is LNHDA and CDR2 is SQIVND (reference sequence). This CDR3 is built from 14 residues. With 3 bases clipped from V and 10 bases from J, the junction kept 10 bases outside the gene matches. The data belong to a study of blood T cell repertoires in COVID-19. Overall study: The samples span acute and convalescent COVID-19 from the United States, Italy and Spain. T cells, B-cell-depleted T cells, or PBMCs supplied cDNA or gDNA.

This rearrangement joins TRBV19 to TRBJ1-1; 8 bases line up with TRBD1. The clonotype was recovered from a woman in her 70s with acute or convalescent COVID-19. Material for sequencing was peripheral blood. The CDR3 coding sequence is TGTGCCAGTAGTATCAGCGACAGGGGAGTCGCAGCTTTCTTT. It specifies CASSISDRGVAAFF.